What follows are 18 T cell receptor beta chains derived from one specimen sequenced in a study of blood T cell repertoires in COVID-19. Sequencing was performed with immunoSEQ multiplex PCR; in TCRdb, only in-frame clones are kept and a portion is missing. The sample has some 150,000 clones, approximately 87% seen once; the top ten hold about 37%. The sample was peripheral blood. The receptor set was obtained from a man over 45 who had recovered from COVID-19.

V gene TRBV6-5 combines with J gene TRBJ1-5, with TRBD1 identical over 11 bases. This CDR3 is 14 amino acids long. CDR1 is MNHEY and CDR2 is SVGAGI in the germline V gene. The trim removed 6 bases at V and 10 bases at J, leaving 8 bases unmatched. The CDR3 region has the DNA TGTGCCAGCAGCTCCGGGACAGGGGGGTTTCCCCAGCATTTT. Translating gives CASSSGTGGFPQHF.

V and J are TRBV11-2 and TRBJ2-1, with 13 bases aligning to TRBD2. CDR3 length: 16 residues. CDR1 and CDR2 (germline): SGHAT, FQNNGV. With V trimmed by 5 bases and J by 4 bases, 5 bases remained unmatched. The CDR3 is CASSGPGLAGYNEQFF. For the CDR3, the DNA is TGTGCCAGCAGCGGGCCGGGACTAGCGGGATACAATGAGCAGTTCTTC.

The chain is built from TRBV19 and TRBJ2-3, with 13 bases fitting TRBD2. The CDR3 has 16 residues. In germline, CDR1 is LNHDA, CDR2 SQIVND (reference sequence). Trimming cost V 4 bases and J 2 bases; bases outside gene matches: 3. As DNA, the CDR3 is TGTGCCAGTAGTAGGACTAGCGGGGGAGTCACAGATACGCAGTATTTT. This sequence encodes CASSRTSGGVTDTQYF.

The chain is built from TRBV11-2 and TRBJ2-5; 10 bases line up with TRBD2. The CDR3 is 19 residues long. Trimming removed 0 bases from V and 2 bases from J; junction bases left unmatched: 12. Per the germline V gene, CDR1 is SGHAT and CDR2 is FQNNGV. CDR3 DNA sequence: TGTGCCAGCAGCTTAGATCCTATGGGCAGCGGGGGGGAGCAAGAGACCCAGTACTTC. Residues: CASSLDPMGSGGEQETQYF.

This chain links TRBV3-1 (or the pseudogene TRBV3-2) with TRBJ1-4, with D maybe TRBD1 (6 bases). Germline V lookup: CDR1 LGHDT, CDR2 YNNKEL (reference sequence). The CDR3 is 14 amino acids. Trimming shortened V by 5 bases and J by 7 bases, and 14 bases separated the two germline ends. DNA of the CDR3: TGTGCCAGCAGCTCGGACAGTTGGGGTGAAAAACTGTTTTTT. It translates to CASSSDSWGEKLFF.

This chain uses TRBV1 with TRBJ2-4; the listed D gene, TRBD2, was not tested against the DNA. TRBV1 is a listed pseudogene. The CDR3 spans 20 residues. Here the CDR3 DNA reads TGCACCAGCAGCGCCGGTACAGCGGGGGGGCCAAAGATAGCCAAAAACATTCAGTACTTC. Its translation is CTSSAGTAGGPKIAKNIQYF.

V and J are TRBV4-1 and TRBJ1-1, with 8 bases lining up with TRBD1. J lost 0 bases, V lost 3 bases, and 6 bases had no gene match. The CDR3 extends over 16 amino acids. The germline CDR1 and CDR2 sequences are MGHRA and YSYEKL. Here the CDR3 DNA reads TGCGCCAGCAGCCAGGGGACAGGAAGAATGAACACTGAAGCTTTCTTT. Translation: CASSQGTGRMNTEAFF.

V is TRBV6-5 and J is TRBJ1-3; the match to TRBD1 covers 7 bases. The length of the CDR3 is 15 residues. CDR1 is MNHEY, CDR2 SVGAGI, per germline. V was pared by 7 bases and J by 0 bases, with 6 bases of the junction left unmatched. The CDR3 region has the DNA TGTGCCAGCAACCCCAGGGGGAACTCTGGAAACACCATATATTTT. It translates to CASNPRGNSGNTIYF.

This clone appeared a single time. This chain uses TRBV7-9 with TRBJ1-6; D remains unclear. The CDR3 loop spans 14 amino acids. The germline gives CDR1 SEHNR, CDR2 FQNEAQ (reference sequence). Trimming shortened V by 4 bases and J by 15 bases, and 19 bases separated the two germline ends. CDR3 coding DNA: TGTGCCAGCAGCTCAATAGTGAGGGATGGGAACCTCCACTTT. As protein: CASSSIVRDGNLHF.

The CDR3: CASSSAGTSGADTQYF. The CDR3 coding sequence is TGCGCCAGCAGCAGCGCCGGGACTAGCGGCGCCGATACGCAGTATTTT. The chain is built from TRBV4-1 and TRBJ2-3, with 11 positions matching TRBD2. The germline V gene has CDR1 MGHRA and CDR2 YSYEKL. This CDR3 region has 16 residues. The trim removed 5 bases at V and 6 bases at J, leaving 10 bases unmatched.

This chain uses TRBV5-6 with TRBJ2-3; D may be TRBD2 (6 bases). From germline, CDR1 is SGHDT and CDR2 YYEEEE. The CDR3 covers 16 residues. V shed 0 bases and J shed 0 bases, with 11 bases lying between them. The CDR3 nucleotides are TGTGCCAGCAGCTTGGTCGGGAGCTCTAGCACAGATACGCAGTATTTT. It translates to CASSLVGSSSTDTQYF.

The CDR3 bases are TGTGCCAGCAGTGACGGGGGAAGAGTCACTGAAGCTTTCTTT. Amino acids: CASSDGGRVTEAFF. This chain uses TRBV6-2 or TRBV6-3 with TRBJ1-1; D is perhaps TRBD1 (5 bases). V lost 5 bases and J 4 bases, leaving 14 bases between the germline ends. CDR3 length equals 14 residues. Germline V gene data show CDR1 as MNHEY and CDR2 as SVGEGT.

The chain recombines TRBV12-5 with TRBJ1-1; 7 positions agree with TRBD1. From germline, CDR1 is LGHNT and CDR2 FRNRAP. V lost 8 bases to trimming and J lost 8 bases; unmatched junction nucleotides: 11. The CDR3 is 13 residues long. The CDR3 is CASTVTGLAEAFF. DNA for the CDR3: TGTGCTAGTACGGTGACAGGGTTGGCAGAAGCTTTCTTT.

CDR3 nucleotide sequence: TGTGCCAGCAGTCCGGCGGGGGGGCTAAATGAGCAGTTCTTC. This sequence encodes CASSPAGGLNEQFF. The V and J genes are TRBV2 and TRBJ2-1, with 9 bases aligning to TRBD2. V shed 5 bases, J shed 7 bases, and the junction held 6 bases outside the gene matches. This CDR3 has 14 amino acids. Germline lookup yields CDR1 SNHLY and CDR2 FYNNEI.

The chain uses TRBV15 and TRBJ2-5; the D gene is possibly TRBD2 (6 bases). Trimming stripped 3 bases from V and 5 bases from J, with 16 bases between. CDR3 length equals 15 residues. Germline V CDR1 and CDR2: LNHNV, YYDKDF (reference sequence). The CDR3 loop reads CATSSRFGSGETQYF. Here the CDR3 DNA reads TGTGCCACCAGCAGTCGTTTCGGGAGTGGCGAGACCCAGTACTTC.

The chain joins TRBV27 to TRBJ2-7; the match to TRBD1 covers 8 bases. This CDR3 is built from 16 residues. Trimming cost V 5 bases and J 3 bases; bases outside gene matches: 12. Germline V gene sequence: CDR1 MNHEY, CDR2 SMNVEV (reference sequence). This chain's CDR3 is CASSPSTGTGGYEQYF. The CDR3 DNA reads TGTGCCAGCAGTCCTTCTACCGGGACAGGTGGCTACGAGCAGTACTTC.

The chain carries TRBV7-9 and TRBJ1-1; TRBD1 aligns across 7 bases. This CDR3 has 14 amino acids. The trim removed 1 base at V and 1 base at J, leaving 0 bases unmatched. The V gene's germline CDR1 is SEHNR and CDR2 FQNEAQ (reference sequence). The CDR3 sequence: CASSLGTGNTEAFF. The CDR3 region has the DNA TGTGCCAGCAGCTTAGGGACAGGGAACACTGAAGCTTTCTTT.

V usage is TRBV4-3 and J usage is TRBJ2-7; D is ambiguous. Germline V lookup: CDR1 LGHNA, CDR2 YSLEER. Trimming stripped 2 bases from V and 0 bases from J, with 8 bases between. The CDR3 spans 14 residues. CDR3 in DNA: TGCGCCAGCAGCCAAAGTTACAGCTCCTACGAGCAGTACTTC. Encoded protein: CASSQSYSSYEQYF.